This TCR beta chain is from a study of T-cell reconstitution after alpha-beta-depleted transplantation in children (dated by TCRdb to between 2015 and 2016). Context from the whole study: Using TCR repertoire profiling, the study quantitatively followed how T-cell immune reconstitution unfolded in children after TCRalphabeta/CD19-depleted allogeneic hematopoietic cell transplantation.

What the treatment or condition label conveys for this sample: allogeneic hematopoietic cell transplantation with graft depleted of TCRalphabeta T cells and CD19 B cells. The transplant recipients were children given TCRalphabeta/CD19-depleted allogeneic hematopoietic cell grafts. This clonotype showed up just a few times. Its specific antigen is unknown. One base away there is no much larger clone; base qualities are not given. What the study reported, not specific to this receptor: In some patients, the high TCRbeta diversity seen at day 60 was put down to recipient T cells and intrathymic progenitors that had survived conditioning. Over subsequent months, a decline in hyperexpanded clone frequencies was noted, and after one year, T-cell counts and TCRbeta diversity were mostly ascribed to newly produced T cells. About two months after transplant, the apparently early recovery of alphabetaT-cell counts reportedly depended on just several hundred clones that had expanded rapidly and came from non-depleted graft cells.

Receptors were amplified or captured by PCR. The instrument was an Illumina HiSeq 2500. TCR library preparation used molecular barcoding, with unique molecular identifiers applied to normalize quantification of the TCRbeta repertoire. TCRdb ran its own pipeline on the public reads, namely fastp trimming at Q25 and MiXCR clone calling, and kept in-frame beta chains. When rows share a CDR3 protein, they turn into one entry using the most common DNA and genes. For this sample the table gives approximately 430,000 distinct CDR3 sequences, of which 16% were detected only once. Approximately 29% of the sample goes to the ten largest clones. V and J are trimmed by 4 bases and 2 bases, and the gene matches miss 10 bases of the junction. CDR1 and CDR2, per the germline V gene (reference sequence), are SEHNR and FQNEAQ. The cysteine opens and the phenylalanine closes a CDR3 of 16 amino acids. Just the 48-base CDR3 DNA is kept, in frame starting at base 1.

Specimen: PBMCs, mostly from graft donor cells, collected 360 days after TCRalphabeta/CD19-depleted stem cell transplant. The chain is encoded by TRBV7-9 joined to TRBJ2-5; TRBD1 matches 7 bases in the middle. This TCR came from a boy in the first two years of life who had a stem cell transplant for Wiskott-Aldrich syndrome, so the T cells may come from the graft donor. CDR3 protein: CASSSTGRSGQETQYF. The DNA sequence reads TGTGCCAGCAGCTCGACAGGGCGGTCAGGGCAAGAGACCCAGTACTTC.